This record covers a single TCR beta chain. There is no known antigen for this receptor. No much larger clonotype is one base removed from it; base qualities were not supplied. Each collaborating institution followed its own protocols to collect whole blood in K2EDTA tubes. For TCRbeta analysis, collaborators shipped samples as frozen whole blood, isolated PBMCs, or DNA extracted from either of those sample types. The CDR3 contains 12 residues, cysteine and phenylalanine counted. This entry keeps only the CDR3 DNA: 36 bases, framed from base 1. Trimming takes 3 bases from V and 10 bases from J, and the germline ends sit 10 bases apart. The germline V gene supplies CDR1 MDHEN and CDR2 SYDVKM. TCRbeta CDR3 regions were amplified from genomic DNA by means of the immunoSEQ Assay, a bias-controlled multiplex PCR. On the authors' methods: The number of nucleated cells in each sample was estimated by amplification of reference gene primers within the assay. To quantify the absolute abundance of each unique TCRbeta CDR3 rearrangement, sequence reads were collapsed and filtered. For each sample, productive Simpson clonality was calculated as the square root of Simpson's diversity index over productive rearrangements. Entries here come from immuneACCESS through TCRdb and include only in-frame sequences with V and J called. Some clones fail to appear in such tables; in the studies checked, an unresolved V gene covers under half of the shortfall, and the cause of the remainder is unknown. For V, J and clone size, that table is used; D and trimming come from the DNA. Within this sample are some 60,000 clones, with roughly 93% of them counted one time only. Of the sample, 1.5% to 2% is held by the ten largest clones.

This sample is part of a study of blood T cell repertoires in COVID-19 (dated by TCRdb to about 2020). With respect to the entire study: Collaborator samples came from the United States, Italy and Spain and covered acute and convalescent phases of COVID-19. The material from the prospective study consisted of cDNA or gDNA derived from T cells, B-cell-depleted T cells, or PBMCs. Deeply sampled blood TCRbeta repertoires from subjects exposed to, actively infected with, or recovered from COVID-19 were included in the dataset. The repertoires were released in a freely available public database intended as a resource for research on the immune response to SARS-CoV-2. Samples came from the ongoing ImmuneRACE study (first 160 participants) plus 1,254 subjects from 6 global collaborators. The sample metadata nearly always contained a de-identified subject ID, COVID-19 status, age in years and sex. Where available, HLA class I and class II types were obtained from metadata supplied by the sample provider rather than from assay-based typing.

What the research found in general, with its limitations: The amount of clinical and demographic metadata varied by source and participant and was provided uncurated.

The sequenced sample consisted of peripheral blood. This clonotype was sampled from a human donor in a cohort sampled during active COVID-19. The chain is encoded by TRBV28 joined to TRBJ1-5, with no reliable assignment of the D segment. The encoded CDR3 is CASSLERAPQHF. The nucleotide sequence is TGTGCCAGCAGTTTGGAGAGGGCCCCCCAGCATTTT.